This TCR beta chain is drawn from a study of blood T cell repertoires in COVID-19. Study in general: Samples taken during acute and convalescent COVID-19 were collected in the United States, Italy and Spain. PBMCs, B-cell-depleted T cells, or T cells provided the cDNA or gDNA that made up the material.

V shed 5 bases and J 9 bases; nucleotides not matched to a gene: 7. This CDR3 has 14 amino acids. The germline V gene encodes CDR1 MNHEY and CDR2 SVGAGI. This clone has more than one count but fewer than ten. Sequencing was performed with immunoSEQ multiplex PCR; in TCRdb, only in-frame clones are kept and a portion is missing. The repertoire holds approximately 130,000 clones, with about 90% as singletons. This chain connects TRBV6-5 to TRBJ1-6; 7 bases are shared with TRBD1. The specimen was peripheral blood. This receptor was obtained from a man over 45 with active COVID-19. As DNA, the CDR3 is TGTGCCAGCAGTCCTAGACAGGGTTTTTCACCCCTCCACTTT. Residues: CASSPRQGFSPLHF.